The rows below give T cell receptor beta chains drawn from one sample of a study of regulatory T cells in long-lasting Graves disease. Each CDR3 protein gets one entry after TCRdb re-called the multiplex PCR reads with MiXCR. Among about half a million distinct CDR3 sequences listed, roughly 23% were seen once. This specimen consisted of peripheral blood mononuclear cells (PBMCs), obtained when the disease was refractory, from a patient treated with antithyroid drugs. The source is a female donor with Graves disease. Each CDR3 is given with its conserved first and last residue. The order of the fields is CDR3 DNA, CDR3 protein, J gene, D gene, V gene, clone size. A D gene is named only where the DNA matches it firmly. Clone size is shown for a subset of rows, as once, few, many or a class of expanded clone.

DNA: TGTGCCAGCAGCCCCTCGTGGCAGCATAGCAATCAGCCCCAGCATTTT
CDR3: CASSPSWQHSNQPQHF
J: TRBJ1-5
D: -
V: TRBV11-2
size: many

DNA: TGTGCCAGCAGCTTGACAGGGTGGAACACTGAAGCTTTCTTT
CDR3: CASSLTGWNTEAFF
J: TRBJ1-1
D: TRBD1
V: TRBV11-3
size: -

DNA: TGCAGCGACGGGACTAGCGGGGACATCAGCTCCTACAATGAGCAGTTCTTC
CDR3: CSDGTSGDISSYNEQFF
J: TRBJ2-1
D: TRBD2
V: TRBV29-1
size: -

DNA: TGTGCCCTCTACCGTGTTAGCGGGGTCCCGGCCCAGTACTTC
CDR3: CALYRVSGVPAQYF
J: TRBJ2-5
D: TRBD2
V: TRBV27
size: many

DNA: TGCAGCGTTGTGAAGGGGGGGGACACTGAAGCTTTCTTT
CDR3: CSVVKGGDTEAFF
J: TRBJ1-1
D: -
V: TRBV29-1
size: -

DNA: TGTGCCGGTAACAGGAGTTTACAACTAGCGCCTGTGGCCGGGGAGCTGTTTTTT
CDR3: CAGNRSLQLAPVAGELFF
J: TRBJ2-2
D: TRBD2
V: TRBV19
size: -

DNA: TGCGCCAGCAGCCCAGACAGCTGGGAGCAGTACTTC
CDR3: CASSPDSWEQYF
J: TRBJ2-7
D: -
V: TRBV5-1
size: few

DNA: TGCAGTGCAGTTCCAGGGACAGGGCTCCGAGAGACCCAGTACTTC
CDR3: CSAVPGTGLRETQYF
J: TRBJ2-5
D: TRBD1
V: TRBV20-1
size: many

DNA: TGCAGTGCTCGAGCGACAGGGAGAGGGGAGACCCAGTACTTC
CDR3: CSARATGRGETQYF
J: TRBJ2-5
D: TRBD1
V: TRBV20-1
size: many

DNA: TGTGCCAGCAGACCCGGACTAGCGGGAGGGCCATTTATCTCAGATACGCAGTATTTT
CDR3: CASRPGLAGGPFISDTQYF
J: TRBJ2-3
D: TRBD2
V: TRBV6-1
size: few

DNA: TGTGCCAGCAGCTCGGGACTCCAAGGGGGCGAGCAGTACTTC
CDR3: CASSSGLQGGEQYF
J: TRBJ2-7
D: -
V: TRBV7-2
size: many

DNA: TGCGCCAGCAGCCAAGACAGTTTTGGAAACACCATATATTTT
CDR3: CASSQDSFGNTIYF
J: TRBJ1-3
D: -
V: TRBV4-3
size: -

DNA: TGTGCCAGCAGTTTTATGATGAACACTGAAGCTTTCTTT
CDR3: CASSFMMNTEAFF
J: TRBJ1-1
D: -
V: TRBV2
size: many

DNA: TGTGCCACCAGTGACCCCATCGGACTAGCGGGAGATGGTGAGCAGTTCTTC
CDR3: CATSDPIGLAGDGEQFF
J: TRBJ2-1
D: TRBD2
V: TRBV24-1
size: few

DNA: TGTGCCAGCAGTTTATACCCCGGGGGGGGCCAAGAGACCCAGTACTTC
CDR3: CASSLYPGGGQETQYF
J: TRBJ2-5
D: TRBD2
V: TRBV28
size: many

DNA: TGTGCTAGCAGCCAGGGACAGGGGGCTCACGAGCAGTACTTC
CDR3: CASSQGQGAHEQYF
J: TRBJ2-7
D: TRBD1
V: TRBV7-7
size: once

DNA: TGTGCCAGCAGTCCGATTGGCGGGGGAGGAGAGACCCAGTACTTC
CDR3: CASSPIGGGGETQYF
J: TRBJ2-5
D: TRBD2
V: TRBV12-3/TRBV12-4
size: many

DNA: TGTGCCAGCAGCCACCCTAGAGCGGGGCAAGAGACCCAGTACTTC
CDR3: CASSHPRAGQETQYF
J: TRBJ2-5
D: TRBD2
V: TRBV6-1
size: many

DNA: TGTGCCAGCAGTTACTCGGGGGGGCAGGGGGAGACCCAGTACTTC
CDR3: CASSYSGGQGETQYF
J: TRBJ2-5
D: -
V: TRBV6-5
size: -

DNA: TGTGCCAGCAGCCCCGCGGGGACGGTCAACTATGGCTACACCTTC
CDR3: CASSPAGTVNYGYTF
J: TRBJ1-2
D: -
V: TRBV9
size: few

DNA: TGTGCCAGCAGAAAGAGGGCTGGTAACCTTGAAGCTTTCTTT
CDR3: CASRKRAGNLEAFF
J: TRBJ1-1
D: -
V: TRBV7-2
size: -

DNA: TGTGCCAGCATTCCGACTAGCGCTGCCTACGAGCAGTACTTC
CDR3: CASIPTSAAYEQYF
J: TRBJ2-7
D: TRBD2
V: TRBV2
size: many

DNA: TGTGCCAGCAGCGGAGGGGGAGGGGGCCCGTACGAGCAGTACTTC
CDR3: CASSGGGGGPYEQYF
J: TRBJ2-7
D: -
V: TRBV9
size: -

DNA: TGTGCCTGGAGTGTAACCAGGGACACCGGGGAGCTGTTTTTT
CDR3: CAWSVTRDTGELFF
J: TRBJ2-2
D: -
V: TRBV30
size: -

DNA: TGTGCCAGTAGTATCGGCAGGGGAGCTGAGACCCAGTACTTC
CDR3: CASSIGRGAETQYF
J: TRBJ2-5
D: -
V: TRBV19
size: few

DNA: TGCAGTGCTAGAGATCCGGGGGGGCGGTACGAGCAGTACTTC
CDR3: CSARDPGGRYEQYF
J: TRBJ2-7
D: TRBD2
V: TRBV20-1
size: many

DNA: TGCGCCAGCAGCCGAGTTAGCGGGAGCTCCTACGAGCAGTACTTC
CDR3: CASSRVSGSSYEQYF
J: TRBJ2-7
D: TRBD2
V: TRBV4-1
size: -

DNA: TGTGCTAGTGGTTTGGCCATAGGGACAGGGCTCCCAGAGACCCAGTACTTC
CDR3: CASGLAIGTGLPETQYF
J: TRBJ2-5
D: TRBD1
V: TRBV12-5
size: many

DNA: TGTGCCAGCAGCCAAGATCTCAATGGCGAGACCCAGTACTTC
CDR3: CASSQDLNGETQYF
J: TRBJ2-5
D: -
V: TRBV14
size: many

DNA: TGTGCCAGTAGTAGGCCCGGGCTACCGACGGGGAATGAGCAGTTCTTC
CDR3: CASSRPGLPTGNEQFF
J: TRBJ2-1
D: -
V: TRBV19
size: -

DNA: TGCGCCAGCAGCCAAGAATCAGGGGTCGGGACCCAGTACTTC
CDR3: CASSQESGVGTQYF
J: TRBJ2-5
D: -
V: TRBV4-3
size: many

DNA: TGTGCCAGCAGTTTATCCAGACTCAATCAGCCCCAGCATTTT
CDR3: CASSLSRLNQPQHF
J: TRBJ1-5
D: -
V: TRBV27
size: many

DNA: TGTGCCAGCAGTTTAGCGGGGACAGCCTATGAGCAGTACTTC
CDR3: CASSLAGTAYEQYF
J: TRBJ2-7
D: -
V: TRBV28
size: few

DNA: TGCAGCGTTGCCGCACAGGTGAACACTGAAGCTTTCTTT
CDR3: CSVAAQVNTEAFF
J: TRBJ1-1
D: -
V: TRBV29-1
size: many

DNA: TGCAGCGTTGCGGGACAAACTACAACTAATGAAAAACTGTTTTTT
CDR3: CSVAGQTTTNEKLFF
J: TRBJ1-4
D: -
V: TRBV29-1
size: many

DNA: TGTGCCAGCAGGATCCCGGGACAGGGGAGTGGCTACACCTTC
CDR3: CASRIPGQGSGYTF
J: TRBJ1-2
D: TRBD1
V: TRBV6-2/TRBV6-3
size: -

DNA: TGTGCCAGCAGCCAAGACTTGGGACAGTCGACCGGGGAGCTGTTTTTT
CDR3: CASSQDLGQSTGELFF
J: TRBJ2-2
D: TRBD1
V: TRBV4-2
size: -

DNA: TGTGCCAGCAGTCAAGAACCCATCGGATCCGTCTACGAGCAGTACTTC
CDR3: CASSQEPIGSVYEQYF
J: TRBJ2-7
D: -
V: TRBV7-3
size: -

DNA: TGTGCCAGTAGTCGACTAGCGGGAGTTCGCACCGGGGAGCTGTTTTTT
CDR3: CASSRLAGVRTGELFF
J: TRBJ2-2
D: TRBD2
V: TRBV19
size: few

DNA: TGTGCCAGCAGCTTAACGGCGGACACCGGGGAGCTGTTTTTT
CDR3: CASSLTADTGELFF
J: TRBJ2-2
D: -
V: TRBV7-3
size: few

DNA: TGTGCCAGCAGTGAACATGTTTATGGCTACACCTTC
CDR3: CASSEHVYGYTF
J: TRBJ1-2
D: -
V: TRBV2
size: many

DNA: TGTGCCAGCAGTCCTACCTACAGGGACGAGCAGTACTTC
CDR3: CASSPTYRDEQYF
J: TRBJ2-7
D: -
V: TRBV6-1
size: many

DNA: TGTGCCAGCACCGTCGGGTGGACCGGGGAGCTGTTTTTT
CDR3: CASTVGWTGELFF
J: TRBJ2-2
D: -
V: TRBV28
size: many

DNA: TGCAGTGCGGAAAGGTCCCTCTCCGGGGAGCTGTTTTTT
CDR3: CSAERSLSGELFF
J: TRBJ2-2
D: -
V: TRBV20-1
size: few

DNA: TGCAGTGCTAGAGCCTTGGATGGCTACACCTTC
CDR3: CSARALDGYTF
J: TRBJ1-2
D: -
V: TRBV20-1
size: many

DNA: TGTGCCAGCAGCGTAGGCGCGGGCCGGGAGACCCAGTACTTC
CDR3: CASSVGAGRETQYF
J: TRBJ2-5
D: -
V: TRBV9
size: few

DNA: TGTGCCAGCAGCCGGGGACTGGTAGGACAGCCCCAGCATTTT
CDR3: CASSRGLVGQPQHF
J: TRBJ1-5
D: -
V: TRBV7-2
size: many

DNA: TGTGCCAGCGGACAACAGGGTTTCACCGGGGAGCTGTTTTTT
CDR3: CASGQQGFTGELFF
J: TRBJ2-2
D: -
V: TRBV12-3/TRBV12-4
size: -

DNA: TGTGCCAGCTTTCCTGGGCAGAACACTGAAGCTTTCTTT
CDR3: CASFPGQNTEAFF
J: TRBJ1-1
D: -
V: TRBV18
size: many

DNA: TGTGCTAGTGGTTTGGGTTTAAATCAGCCCCAGCATTTT
CDR3: CASGLGLNQPQHF
J: TRBJ1-5
D: -
V: TRBV12-5
size: many

DNA: TGTGCCAGCAGTTCCTTCTGGGGACTGGAAGAGACCCAGTACTTC
CDR3: CASSSFWGLEETQYF
J: TRBJ2-5
D: -
V: TRBV6-5
size: many

DNA: TGCAGTGCCTCCAAAGGGGGGGTGAACACTGAAGCTTTCTTT
CDR3: CSASKGGVNTEAFF
J: TRBJ1-1
D: -
V: TRBV20-1
size: many

DNA: TGTGCCAGAAGTTCGGGGGGGGGGGAGACCCAGTACTTC
CDR3: CARSSGGGETQYF
J: TRBJ2-5
D: TRBD2
V: TRBV12-3/TRBV12-4
size: few

DNA: TGTGCCAGCAGTTGGACGTATAGCGGGGGATCTTCCTACGAGCAGTACTTC
CDR3: CASSWTYSGGSSYEQYF
J: TRBJ2-7
D: TRBD2
V: TRBV6-5
size: many